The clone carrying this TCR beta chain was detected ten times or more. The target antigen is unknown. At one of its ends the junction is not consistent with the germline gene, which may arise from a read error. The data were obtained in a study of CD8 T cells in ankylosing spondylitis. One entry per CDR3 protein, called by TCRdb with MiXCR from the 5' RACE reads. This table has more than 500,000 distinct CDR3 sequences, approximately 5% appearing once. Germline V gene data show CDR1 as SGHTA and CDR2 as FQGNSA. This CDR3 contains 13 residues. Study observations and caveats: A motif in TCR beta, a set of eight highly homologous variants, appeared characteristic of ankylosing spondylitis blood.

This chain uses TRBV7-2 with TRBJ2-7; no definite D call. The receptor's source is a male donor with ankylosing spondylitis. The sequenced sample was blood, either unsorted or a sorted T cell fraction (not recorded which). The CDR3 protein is CASSLVADYEQYF. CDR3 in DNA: TGCGCCAGCAGCTTGGTTGCGGACTACGAGCAGTACTTC.